The TCR beta chain described here comes from a study of OX40 agonist ivuxolimab in advanced cancers. Study as a whole: The eligibility criteria allowed prior anti-PD-1, anti-PD-L1 or anti-CTLA-4 therapy, and about 40% had some. Study outcomes and limitations: There was clonal expansion of CD4+ and CD8+ blood T cells by week 6 at 0.1 to 3.0 mg/kg. It was not determined which antigens were specifically recognized by the peripheral T cells that had undergone clonal expansion. Compared with CD4+, CD8+ T cells on average had more expanded clones.

Libraries were prepared by immunoSEQ multiplex PCR; TCRdb keeps only in-frame clonotypes and omits some of them. This sample carries about 86,000 clones, around nine tenths of them seen once, and the ten largest clones take less than 1.5%. This CDR3 has 15 residues. The germline gives CDR1 SGHDT, CDR2 YYEEEE. Deletions cut 4 bases from V and 1 base from J, with 12 bases between. A remark on this clone: Its matching antigen is unknown.

The V gene is TRBV5-6, the J gene TRBJ1-5; tentatively, D is TRBD1 (6 bases). This receptor was taken from an adult with an advanced solid tumor such as melanoma, head and neck, liver or kidney cancer. Specimen: CD4+ or CD8+ T cells sorted from blood, collected in a trial of the OX40 agonist ivuxolimab. CDR3 bases: TGTGCCAGCAGCATATGGACAGACAGCAATCAGCCCCAGCATTTT. It translates to CASSIWTDSNQPQHF.